This paragraph reports one T cell receptor (beta chain). Seattle-derived patients entered the study during active infection and were followed longitudinally. The CDR3 contains 16 residues. CDR1 is SGHVS and CDR2 is FQNEAQ in the germline V gene. Trimming left V 3 bases short and J 10 bases short, with 19 bases between. The source of the sample is a study of blood T cell repertoires in COVID-19. Only in-frame clones appear in the TCRdb table, and some are missing; sequencing was by immunoSEQ multiplex PCR. The top ten hold roughly 29% of the sample, which has about 52,000 clones, 81% seen once. The gene calls are TRBV7-8 and TRBJ1-6; D uncertain. The sequence was obtained from a woman older than 75 with COVID-19, enrolled during active disease. Sequencing was carried out using peripheral blood. CDR3 sequence: CASSLSGSLGLSPLHF. CDR3 bases: TGTGCCAGCAGCTTGTCGGGGTCGCTAGGGCTATCACCCCTCCACTTT.